Listed here are 2 T cell receptor beta chains from one sample, sequenced in a study of blood T cell repertoires in COVID-19. Assay used: immunoSEQ multiplex PCR; TCRdb lists only in-frame clones, some missing. Of about 190,000 clones listed, 65% to 85% were seen once; the top ten hold 3% to 3.5%. The sample consisted of PBMCs or T cells enriched from blood (not recorded which). These receptors came from a young woman who had been exposed to COVID-19.

The chain combines TRBV30 with TRBJ2-7, with 8 bases matching TRBD2. CDR3 size: 14 residues. CDR1 GTSNPN and CDR2 SVGIG come from the germline V gene (reference sequence). V gave up 3 bases and J gave up 6 bases; unmatched junction bases: 10. The CDR3, as DNA: TGTGCCTGGAGACGGACTAGCTCCACAGGCGAGCAGTACTTC. Translating it yields CAWRRTSSTGEQYF.

The CDR3 loop reads CASSSLAGGFYNEQFF. The CDR3 DNA is TGTGCCAGCTCATCATTAGCGGGGGGGTTCTACAATGAGCAGTTCTTC. The chain joins TRBV18 to TRBJ2-1; TRBD2 aligns across 11 bases. The J segment lost 3 bases and the V segment lost 5 bases, leaving 6 bases of the junction unmatched. CDR1 and CDR2 (germline): KGHSH, LQKENI. This CDR3 region has 16 residues. Using reference TRBV18 and TRBJ2-1 for the parts outside the CDR3, the full variable domain is NAGVMQNPRHLVRRRGQEARLRCSPMKGHSHVYWYRQLPEEGLKFMVYLQKENIIDESGMPKERFSAEFPKEGPSILRIQQVVRGDSAAYFCASSSLAGGFYNEQFFGPGTRLTVL.